A single sample gave rise to the 20 T cell receptor beta chains below, sequenced in a study of blood T cell repertoires in COVID-19. Repertoires were generated with immunoSEQ multiplex PCR, while TCRdb's copy carries only in-frame clones and drops some. The sample shows under 250,000 clones, roughly 86% of them seen only once. Sequenced material: peripheral blood. Source of these receptors: a woman in her fifties or sixties who had recovered from COVID-19.

The table lists this clone with a count of one. This rearrangement joins TRBV7-2 to TRBJ2-3, with D possibly being TRBD2 (5 bases). V lost 0 bases to trimming and J lost 1 base, with 11 bases between them. The CDR3 is 16 residues long. Looked up from germline, CDR1 is SGHTA and CDR2 is FQGNSA. This CDR3 is CASSLAKRGGTDTQYF. CDR3 DNA sequence: TGTGCCAGCAGCTTAGCTAAACGGGGAGGCACAGATACGCAGTATTTT.

J is TRBJ1-5 and V is TRBV6-5; 8 bases are a match to TRBD1. CDR3 length: 15 amino acids. Germline-derived CDR1 and CDR2 are MNHEY and SVGAGI. J gave up 7 bases and V 5 bases, and 10 bases lay outside the gene matches. The CDR3 DNA follows: TGTGCCAGCAGTCGTGGACAGGGCGCCGGACAGCCCCAGCATTTT. Residues: CASSRGQGAGQPQHF.

V and J are TRBV2 and TRBJ2-2, with 9 bases aligning to TRBD1. The ends lost 8 bases at V and 4 bases at J; junction bases unmatched: 5. The germline V gene encodes CDR1 SNHLY and CDR2 FYNNEI. The CDR3 sequence is 14 residues long. CDR3 bases: TGTGCCAGCCTGACAGGGGGAGGCACCGGGGAGCTGTTTTTT. Amino acid sequence: CASLTGGGTGELFF.

This clone was seen a few times. CDR3: CASGGGSPGYTF. CDR3 DNA: TGTGCCAGCGGGGGGGGGTCGCCTGGCTACACCTTC. The chain employs TRBV25-1 and TRBJ1-2, with a possible D match to TRBD1 (5 bases). The CDR3 length is 12 residues. Germline V gene data show CDR1 as MGHDK and CDR2 as SYGVNS. V lost 8 bases and J lost 7, with 14 bases in between.

This clone appeared a single time. This chain links TRBV28 with TRBJ2-5; 8 bases align to TRBD2. Unmatched junction bases numbered 7, after V lost 6 bases and J lost 1 base. Germline V gene sequence: CDR1 MDHEN, CDR2 SYDVKM. The CDR3 totals 15 residues. This CDR3 reads CASRSQRGTQETQYF. The DNA of the CDR3 is TGTGCCAGCAGATCCCAGCGGGGGACCCAAGAGACCCAGTACTTC. Filled out from reference TRBV28 and TRBJ2-5, the complete variable domain reads DVKVTQSSRYLVKRTGEKVFLECVQDMDHENMFWYRQDPGLGLRLIYFSYDVKMKEKGDIPEGYSVSREKKERFSLILESASTNQTSMYLCASRSQRGTQETQYFGPGTRLLVL.

This clone was seen at least ten times. The chain employs TRBV14 and TRBJ1-1; D uncertain. V lost 4 bases and J lost 1, with 10 bases in between. In germline, CDR1 is SGHDN, CDR2 FVKESK. The CDR3 is made up of 14 amino acids. This chain's CDR3 is CASSLWAENTEAFF. CDR3 nucleotide sequence: TGTGCCAGCAGCCTTTGGGCTGAGAACACTGAAGCTTTCTTT.

This chain uses TRBV7-9 with TRBJ2-7; possibly TRBD1 for D (5 bases). Trimming shortened V by 5 bases and J by 2 bases, and 10 bases separated the two germline ends. Germline CDR1 is SEHNR and CDR2 is FQNEAQ (reference sequence). CDR3 length: 13 amino acids. The CDR3 region is CASSRDSAYEQYF. DNA for the CDR3: TGTGCCAGCAGCCGAGACAGTGCCTACGAGCAGTACTTC.

The V gene is TRBV30, the J gene TRBJ1-5; D is undetermined. The CDR3 has 18 amino acids. The germline CDR1 and CDR2 sequences are GTSNPN and SVGIG (reference sequence). V dropped 0 bases and J dropped 1 base, with 19 bases sitting between them. The CDR3 loop reads CAWSVQRGEVNSNQPQHF. The CDR3 DNA follows: TGTGCCTGGAGTGTACAGCGGGGAGAAGTGAACAGCAATCAGCCCCAGCATTTT.

CDR3 sequence: CASSQLAGGDYEQYF. The CDR3 DNA is TGTGCCAGCAGCCAACTAGCGGGGGGCGACTACGAGCAGTACTTC. V usage is TRBV7-2 and J usage is TRBJ2-7, with 12 bases aligning to TRBD2. The CDR3 consists of 15 residues. Germline assignment: CDR1 SGHTA and CDR2 FQGNSA. With V trimmed by 5 bases and J by 3 bases, 5 bases remained unmatched.

This clone was counted a single time. The chain has TRBV19 and TRBJ2-7; TRBD1 matches at 9 bases. This CDR3 has 13 amino acids. The ends lost 6 bases at V and 4 bases at J; junction bases unmatched: 4. Germline V lookup: CDR1 LNHDA, CDR2 SQIVND (reference sequence). This CDR3 is CASSRGQGYEQYF. The CDR3 nucleotides read TGTGCCAGTAGCCGGGGACAGGGTTACGAGCAGTACTTC.

This chain joins TRBV5-1 and TRBJ2-5; TRBD2 matches at 7 bases. The V gene end was trimmed by 3 bases and the J gene end by 3 bases; junction bases not matched to a gene: 8. Per the germline V gene, CDR1 is SGHRS and CDR2 is YFSETQ. The CDR3 extends over 15 amino acids. The CDR3 reads CASSSSPAGEETQYF. The CDR3 nucleotides are TGCGCCAGCAGCTCCTCCCCGGCGGGGGAAGAGACCCAGTACTTC.

The chain uses TRBV5-5 and TRBJ2-5; 14 bases fit TRBD2. The CDR3 extends over 18 amino acids. After removal of 2 bases from V and 4 bases from J, the junction contained 10 bases not matched to a gene. Looked up from germline, CDR1 is SGHKS and CDR2 is YYEKEE (reference sequence). Here the CDR3 reads CASSLYVTSGGAGETQYF. The CDR3 DNA sequence: TGTGCCAGCAGCTTATATGTGACTAGCGGGGGGGCCGGAGAGACCCAGTACTTC. The whole variable domain, filled in from reference TRBV5-5 and TRBJ2-5, reads DAGVTQSPTHLIKTRGQQVTLRCSPISGHKSVSWYQQVLGQGPQFIFQYYEKEERGRGNFPDRFSARQFPNYSSELNVNALLLGDSALYLCASSLYVTSGGAGETQYFGPGTRLLVL.

The chain employs TRBV19 and TRBJ2-6; 9 bases agree with TRBD1. CDR3 length: 18 amino acids. Germline V lookup: CDR1 LNHDA, CDR2 SQIVND (reference sequence). V lost 5 bases and J lost 0; bases outside the gene matches: 8. The CDR3 protein is CASSSGDRALSGANVLTF. The CDR3, as DNA: TGTGCCAGTAGTTCTGGGGACAGGGCCCTCTCTGGGGCCAACGTCCTGACTTTC.

The chain links TRBV7-8 to TRBJ1-2; 8 bases fit TRBD1. The germline V gene encodes CDR1 SGHVS and CDR2 FQNEAQ. The length of the CDR3 is 16 residues. V gave up 5 bases and J gave up 1 base; unmatched junction bases: 9. CDR3 region: CASSMPGQDYNYGYTF. The CDR3 coding sequence is TGTGCCAGCAGCATGCCGGGACAGGACTATAACTATGGCTACACCTTC.

In DNA, the CDR3 is TGTGCCAGCTCACCAGAGGACACCGAATACAATGAGCAGTTCTTC. Protein: CASSPEDTEYNEQFF. The J gene is TRBJ2-1, the V gene TRBV18; TRBD1 might be the D (5 bases). Germline CDR1 and CDR2: KGHSH and LQKENI. V was clipped by 2 bases and J by 4 bases, with 12 bases between them. The CDR3 extends over 15 amino acids.

V gene TRBV6-2 or TRBV6-3 combines with J gene TRBJ1-1, with 8 bases that match TRBD1. The CDR3 length is 14 residues. V lost 6 bases to trimming and J lost 6 bases; unmatched junction nucleotides: 9. CDR1 and CDR2 (germline): MNHEY, SVGEGT. CDR3 nucleotides: TGTGCCAGCAGCTCGGACAGGGAGTACGCTGAAGCTTTCTTT. As protein: CASSSDREYAEAFF.

In DNA form, the CDR3 reads TGTGCCAGCAGACCCGGGGGGGAGCCCCAGCATTTT. This sequence encodes CASRPGGEPQHF. This sequence joins TRBV6-6 and TRBJ1-5, with D possibly matching TRBD1 (5 bases). The CDR3 runs to 12 residues. The germline V gene encodes CDR1 MNHNY and CDR2 SVGAGI (reference sequence). V lost 6 bases and J 8 bases, leaving 11 bases between the germline ends.

The CDR3 is CASSSQGRTDTQYF. The CDR3 DNA reads as TGTGCCAGCAGCTCACAGGGCCGCACAGATACGCAGTATTTT. The V call is TRBV11-3, the J call TRBJ2-3; maybe TRBD1 (6 bases). The CDR3 covers 14 residues. V lost 4 bases and J 1 base, leaving 9 bases between the germline ends. Looked up from germline, CDR1 is SGHNT and CDR2 is YENEEA.

The chain joins TRBV2 to TRBJ1-6; D possibly corresponds to TRBD1 (5 bases). Deletions cut 5 bases from V and 7 bases from J, with 9 bases between. The V gene's germline CDR1 is SNHLY and CDR2 FYNNEI. The CDR3 length is 13 residues. CDR3 coding DNA: TGTGCCAGCAGTCAGGGTACGAATTCACCCCTCCACTTT. This gives the protein CASSQGTNSPLHF. The full variable domain, with the rest looked up from reference TRBV2 and TRBJ1-6, is EPEVTQTPSHQVTQMGQEVILRCVPISNHLYFYWYRQILGQKVEFLVSFYNNEISEKSEIFDDQFSVERPDGSNFTLKIRSTKLEDSAMYFCASSQGTNSPLHFGNGTRLTVT.

The V call is TRBV10-3, the J call TRBJ2-5, with TRBD2 identical over 9 bases. The germline V gene has CDR1 ENHRY and CDR2 SYGVKD. Germline trimming cut 6 bases from V and 2 bases from J; bases unmatched to any gene: 13. This CDR3 has 17 residues. In DNA form, the CDR3 reads TGTGCCATCAGCCCCACAGGCTTAGCGGGGGTACAAGAGACCCAGTACTTC. Protein product: CAISPTGLAGVQETQYF.